The sequence of this T cell receptor beta chain was determined in a study of T cell responses to AZD1222 COVID-19 vaccine. General study findings and limits: Mostly white British, mostly female donors; authors suggested clonal diversity may be underestimated.

Clones were sequenced by immunoSEQ multiplex PCR, and TCRdb holds only the in-frame ones, with some missing. The sample has about 160,000 clones, more than 70% seen once. The CDR3 runs 13 residues. Trimming at V came to 7 bases and at J to 8 bases, leaving 6 bases not matched to a gene. Germline V gene sequence: CDR1 SGHNT, CDR2 YYREEE (reference sequence). This clone was seen only a few times. The antigen is undetermined. The V and J genes are TRBV5-4 and TRBJ2-1, with 10 bases aligning to TRBD1. The starting material was peripheral blood, obtained on day 0 of AZD1222 vaccination. This sequence originates from an adult in good health. In DNA form, the CDR3 reads TGTGCCAGCGGGCGACAGGGGGCAGATGAGCAGTTCTTC. It specifies CASGRQGADEQFF.